This T cell receptor beta chain originates from a study of T cells in Graves' hyperthyroidism and ophthalmopathy. Study observations and caveats: Blood held most thyroid clonotypes expanded above 0.001 frequency.

Notes on this clonotype: Its specificity is not known.

The CDR3 is 12 amino acids. Germline-derived CDR1 and CDR2 are SGHDT and YYEEEE. Trimming stripped 4 bases from V and 9 bases from J, with 13 bases between. The CDR3 regions of TCR beta were amplified from RNA transcripts. A set of HTBI primers served as the primers for a first-round RT-PCR of the TCR CDR3. TCRdb used MiXCR to reprocess the multiplex PCR reads, holding one entry per CDR3 protein. The data show 550,000 to 800,000 distinct CDR3 sequences, about 17% seen once. The chain couples TRBV5-6 to TRBJ1-1; D unresolved. The sequence derives from a young man with Graves' hyperthyroidism. The material sequenced was blood. CDR3 sequence reads: CASSLGLQQAFF. DNA for the CDR3: TGTGCCAGCAGCCTGGGTCTGCAGCAAGCTTTCTTT.